The 27 T cell receptor beta chains below come from one sample, sequenced in a study of identical twins. TCRdb passed the 5' RACE reads through MiXCR, listing each CDR3 protein once. The sample lists about 240,000 distinct CDR3 sequences, about 13% occurring once. These data also featured in a second study, about yellow fever vaccine responses in identical twins.

The source material was memory (CD45RO+) T cells sorted from blood. The receptors shown here come from a woman aged 18-35 years in good health.

This clonotype was counted at least ten times. This sequence joins TRBV3-1 and TRBJ2-1; D tentatively fits TRBD1 or TRBD2 (5 bases each). Germline-derived CDR1 and CDR2 are LGHDT and YNNKEL (reference sequence). CDR3 size: 14 residues. The ends were cut back, 3 bases at V and 9 bases at J, with 15 bases in the middle. For the CDR3, the DNA is TGTGCCAGCAGCCATTCTGGGGGTGGGAGTGAGCAGTTCTTC. The encoded protein is CASSHSGGGSEQFF.

This clonotype was seen many times. The J gene is TRBJ2-1, the V gene TRBV3-1; D is uncertain. V was trimmed by 1 base and J by 8 bases, leaving 9 bases between them. CDR1 and CDR2 (germline): LGHDT, YNNKEL (reference sequence). The CDR3 totals 13 residues. CDR3 nucleotide sequence: TGTGCCAGCAGCCAAGTCCGAGGAGATGAGCAGTTCTTC. It is translated as CASSQVRGDEQFF.

Only a few counts were recorded for this clonotype. The chain combines TRBV28 with TRBJ1-2; D is perhaps TRBD1 (6 bases). The germline CDR1 and CDR2 sequences are MDHEN and SYDVKM. The CDR3 length is 11 residues. The V and J ends lost 7 bases and 10 bases respectively, with 13 bases between them. The CDR3 region is CASNSQGTYTF. The CDR3, as DNA: TGTGCCAGCAACTCTCAGGGGACCTACACCTTC.

The genes are TRBV2 and TRBJ2-1; 7 positions match TRBD2. The CDR3 spans 16 residues. J was trimmed by 3 bases and V by 3 bases; bases with no gene match: 8. Germline assignment: CDR1 SNHLY and CDR2 FYNNEI. CDR3 coding DNA: TGTGCCAGCAGTGACGATAGACTAGCTCTCTACAATGAGCAGTTCTTC. This sequence encodes CASSDDRLALYNEQFF. Based on the CDR3 plus reference TRBV2 and TRBJ2-1, the full variable domain is EPEVTQTPSHQVTQMGQEVILRCVPISNHLYFYWYRQILGQKVEFLVSFYNNEISEKSEIFDDQFSVERPDGSNFTLKIRSTKLEDSAMYFCASSDDRLALYNEQFFGPGTRLTVL.

In this sample, this clonotype turned up a few times. This chain links TRBV7-9 with TRBJ2-2; tentative D call: TRBD1 (6 bases). Germline V CDR1 and CDR2: SEHNR, FQNEAQ (reference sequence). V was shortened by 4 bases and J by 7 bases, with 13 bases between the two germline ends. The CDR3 totals 14 residues. DNA of the CDR3: TGTGCCAGCAGCTCACAGGGAGAAAGCGGGGAGCTGTTTTTT. It yields the protein CASSSQGESGELFF.

This clonotype was counted only a few times. This chain connects TRBV6-5 to TRBJ2-1; 8 bases are a match to TRBD2. J lost 15 bases, V lost 4 bases, and 17 bases had no gene match. Germline V gene sequence: CDR1 MNHEY, CDR2 SVGAGI. The CDR3 spans 15 residues. CDR3 sequence reads: CASSLGRTSGGTLFF. The CDR3 region has the DNA TGTGCCAGCAGTTTGGGTCGGACAAGCGGGGGAACGTTGTTCTTC.

The chain joins TRBV11-2 to TRBJ2-5; D possibly corresponds to TRBD2 (7 bases). Germline V CDR1 and CDR2: SGHAT, FQNNGV. V was shortened by 0 bases and J by 5 bases, with 13 bases between the two germline ends. The length of the CDR3 is 15 residues. DNA for the CDR3: TGTGCCAGCAGCTTAGATTTGCGGGGGCTGGAGACCCAGTACTTC. It specifies CASSLDLRGLETQYF.

The rearrangement links TRBV6-1 to TRBJ2-1; 7 bases agree with TRBD1. The germline CDR1 and CDR2 sequences are MNHNS and SASEGT. The CDR3 has 13 residues. The V segment lost 8 bases and the J segment 6 bases; nucleotides outside the gene matches: 7. CDR3 coding DNA: TGTGCCAGCGGGAAGGGGGCGGGCAATGAGCAGTTCTTC. Encoded protein: CASGKGAGNEQFF.

The genes are TRBV7-2 and TRBJ2-3, with TRBD2 matching 10 bases. The CDR3 runs 16 residues. The trim removed 2 bases at V and 5 bases at J, leaving 7 bases unmatched. Germline V gene data show CDR1 as SGHTA and CDR2 as FQGNSA. The CDR3 DNA follows: TGTGCCAGCAGCTTAACAGGACTAGCGGCCGGAGATACGCAGTATTTT. Its protein is CASSLTGLAAGDTQYF.

This chain joins TRBV20-1 and TRBJ2-1, with TRBD2 matching 10 bases. The germline V gene encodes CDR1 DFQATT and CDR2 SNEGSKA (reference sequence). J lost 3 bases, V lost 3 bases, and 5 bases had no gene match. The CDR3 totals 15 residues. The CDR3 protein is CSASPLAGDYNEQFF. The CDR3 DNA reads as TGCAGTGCTAGCCCCCTAGCGGGAGACTACAATGAGCAGTTCTTC.

This chain joins TRBV20-1 and TRBJ2-7, with D perhaps TRBD2 (6 bases). The CDR3 is made up of 14 amino acids. The germline CDR1 and CDR2 sequences are DFQATT and SNEGSKA (reference sequence). The V gene lost 0 bases and the J gene lost 2 bases, with 11 bases spanning the gap. The CDR3 nucleotides are TGCAGTGCTAGAGATCCTAGCGAACCCTACGAGCAGTACTTC. Protein: CSARDPSEPYEQYF.

On this clonotype: A junction end diverges from the germline sequence, so it may reflect a read error. This chain joins TRBV7-2 and TRBJ1-1, with D perhaps TRBD1 (6 bases). CDR3 size: 16 residues. Germline lookup yields CDR1 SGHTA and CDR2 FQGNSA. The CDR3 DNA follows: TGTGCCAGCAGTTTAGGGTTGGGGGGGCAAGACACTGAAGCTTTCTTT. The encoded protein is CASSLGLGGQDTEAFF.

This clonotype was counted ten times or more. The chain carries TRBV12-3 or TRBV12-4 and TRBJ1-5; D is ambiguous. The CDR3 contains 15 residues. V lost 3 bases, J lost 2 bases, and 11 bases lay in between. CDR3 sequence reads: CASSFGREGNQPQHF. The CDR3 nucleotides read TGTGCCAGCAGTTTCGGAAGAGAGGGCAATCAGCCCCAGCATTTT.

There are many counts of this clonotype. This rearrangement joins TRBV9 to TRBJ2-1; TRBD2 agrees at 7 bases. This CDR3 region has 17 residues. Germline loops: CDR1 SGDLS, CDR2 YYNGEE. The J segment lost 4 bases and the V segment lost 1 base, leaving 11 bases of the junction unmatched. Here the CDR3 reads CASSVSGAGSRYNEQFF. CDR3 nucleotides: TGTGCCAGCAGCGTATCGGGAGCGGGGTCGAGGTACAATGAGCAGTTCTTC.

This clonotype turned up a few times. The rearrangement links TRBV24-1 to TRBJ2-4, with 7 bases identical to TRBD1. V was pared by 3 bases and J by 0 bases, with 7 bases of the junction left unmatched. The CDR3 totals 17 residues. Germline assignment: CDR1 KGHDR and CDR2 SFDVKD. CDR3 nucleotides: TGTGCCACCAGTGATAATGACAGGGCGGGAGCCAAAAACATTCAGTACTTC. It codes for CATSDNDRAGAKNIQYF.

J is TRBJ2-1 and V is TRBV7-8, with 9 nucleotides matching TRBD2. Germline V gene lookup returns CDR1 SGHVS and CDR2 FQNEAQ. CDR3 size: 15 residues. The V gene end was trimmed by 5 bases and the J gene end by 4 bases; junction bases not matched to a gene: 6. This chain's CDR3 is CASSASGMVYNEQFF. The DNA for the CDR3 is TGTGCCAGCAGCGCTAGCGGGATGGTGTACAATGAGCAGTTCTTC.

The sample holds many counts of this clonotype. V gene TRBV29-1 combines with J gene TRBJ2-3, with D unclear. The CDR3 totals 11 residues. Germline V CDR1 and CDR2: SQVTM, ANQGSEA. Trimming left V 6 bases short and J 3 bases short, with 7 bases between. The CDR3 protein is CSVLQTDTQYF. The CDR3 DNA reads as TGCAGCGTCCTCCAAACAGATACGCAGTATTTT.

In its sample, this clonotype was seen many times. J is TRBJ1-3 and V is TRBV3-1; D may be TRBD1 (5 bases). CDR3 length: 16 amino acids. V gave up 4 bases and J gave up 0 bases, with 13 bases separating them. Germline V gene sequence: CDR1 LGHDT, CDR2 YNNKEL (reference sequence). The CDR3 DNA is TGTGCCAGCAGCCCCGGGGACGGCTTCTCTGGAAACACCATATATTTT. Its protein is CASSPGDGFSGNTIYF.

The chain joins TRBV7-2 to TRBJ2-2, with D perhaps being TRBD1 or TRBD2 (5 bases each). This CDR3 is 14 amino acids long. V dropped 4 bases and J dropped 5 bases, with 11 bases sitting between them. The germline CDR1 and CDR2 sequences are SGHTA and FQGNSA. The CDR3 loop is CASSSDWGTGELFF. The CDR3 DNA follows: TGTGCCAGCAGCTCCGACTGGGGGACCGGGGAGCTGTTTTTT.

V gene TRBV4-3 combines with J gene TRBJ2-6, with D tentatively TRBD1 (6 bases). The CDR3 length is 16 residues. Germline lookup yields CDR1 LGHNA and CDR2 YSLEER. V was pared by 2 bases and J by 1 base, with 9 bases between. The CDR3 DNA reads as TGCGCCAGCAGCCAAAACACAGGGTCTGGGGCCAACGTCCTGACTTTC. Amino acid sequence: CASSQNTGSGANVLTF.

V is TRBV6-1 and J is TRBJ2-7, with D perhaps TRBD1 or TRBD2 (5 bases each). Trimming removed 7 bases at V and 2 bases at J, with 15 bases between. Germline V gives CDR1 MNHNS, CDR2 SASEGT. CDR3 length: 14 residues. CDR3 residues: CASNPGPSAYEQYF. The CDR3 DNA reads as TGTGCCAGCAACCCGGGACCAAGCGCCTACGAGCAGTACTTC.

This clonotype was counted at least ten times. The V call is TRBV20-1, the J call TRBJ2-1; 7 nucleotides match TRBD2. Germline assignment: CDR1 DFQATT and CDR2 SNEGSKA (reference sequence). The CDR3 length is 16 residues. Trimming cost V 0 bases and J 10 bases; bases outside gene matches: 15. The CDR3 here is CSARDPSLTSDREQFF. The CDR3 coding sequence is TGCAGTGCTAGAGATCCTAGCCTCACTAGCGATCGCGAGCAGTTCTTC.

The table lists this clonotype with many counts. The chain is built from TRBV25-1 and TRBJ2-7; 12 positions match TRBD1. The V gene's germline CDR1 is MGHDK and CDR2 SYGVNS. The CDR3 contains 15 residues. After removal of 3 bases from V and 3 bases from J, the junction contained 3 bases not matched to a gene. CDR3 nucleotides: TGTGCCAGCAGTGACGGGACAGGGGGCTTCTACGAGCAGTACTTC. Protein product: CASSDGTGGFYEQYF.

This chain joins TRBV28 and TRBJ1-5; D gene uncertain. The length of the CDR3 is 15 residues. Germline assignment: CDR1 MDHEN and CDR2 SYDVKM. V lost 5 bases to trimming and J lost 2 bases, with 13 bases between them. The CDR3 here is CASSTQGWGNQPQHF. As DNA, the CDR3 is TGTGCCAGCAGTACGCAAGGTTGGGGCAATCAGCCCCAGCATTTT.

This clonotype has only a few counts. CDR3 sequence reads: CSVALSTGMSSGNTIYF. The CDR3 DNA sequence: TGCAGCGTTGCCTTATCGACAGGGATGAGCTCTGGAAACACCATATATTTT. This chain links TRBV29-1 with TRBJ1-3, with 7 bases that match TRBD1. The CDR3 runs to 17 residues. In germline, CDR1 is SQVTM, CDR2 ANQGSEA. Germline trimming cut 4 bases from V and 0 bases from J; bases unmatched to any gene: 12. Complete variable domain (other parts from reference TRBV29-1 and TRBJ1-3): SAVISQKPSRDICQRGTSLTIQCQVDSQVTMMFWYRQQPGQSLTLIATANQGSEATYESGFVIDKFPISRPNLTFSTLTVSNMSPEDSSIYLCSVALSTGMSSGNTIYFGEGSWLTVV.

This clonotype came up a few times. The chain combines TRBV27 with TRBJ2-5, with 7 bases lining up with TRBD2. The trim removed 6 bases at V and 2 bases at J, leaving 12 bases unmatched. This CDR3 region has 16 residues. CDR1 is MNHEY and CDR2 is SMNVEV in the germline V gene (reference sequence). CDR3 amino acids: CASRRGASGVQETQYF. In DNA, the CDR3 is TGTGCCAGCAGACGAGGGGCTAGCGGAGTACAAGAGACCCAGTACTTC.

This clonotype was observed a handful of times. V is TRBV20-1 and J is TRBJ2-7, with 8 bases that match TRBD1. This CDR3 comprises 12 residues. The trim removed 6 bases at V and 6 bases at J, leaving 7 bases unmatched. The germline gives CDR1 DFQATT, CDR2 SNEGSKA (reference sequence). The CDR3 is CSAEGTGSEQYF. The DNA of the CDR3 is TGCAGTGCGGAAGGGACAGGTTCCGAGCAGTACTTC.